Included here is one TCR beta chain sequence, with context. This sample stems from a study of PD-1 and CTLA-4 blockade in melanoma. Germline loops: CDR1 ENHRY, CDR2 SYGVKD. V was clipped by 2 bases and J by 6 bases, with 14 bases between them. The CDR3 contains 15 residues. Produced via immunoSEQ multiplex PCR; TCRdb's table is partial and in-frame only. The table has fewer than 20,000 clones, 73% seen once. V and J are TRBV10-3 and TRBJ2-1, with D maybe TRBD2 (7 bases). This sample comprised CD8+ T cells from peripheral blood, obtained before anti-PD-1 treatment. The receptor's source is a human donor with melanoma. CDR3 sequence (DNA): TGTGCCATCAGTGAGCGGGAGGTAGGGGGCAATGAGCAGTTCTTC. Encoded protein: CAISEREVGGNEQFF.